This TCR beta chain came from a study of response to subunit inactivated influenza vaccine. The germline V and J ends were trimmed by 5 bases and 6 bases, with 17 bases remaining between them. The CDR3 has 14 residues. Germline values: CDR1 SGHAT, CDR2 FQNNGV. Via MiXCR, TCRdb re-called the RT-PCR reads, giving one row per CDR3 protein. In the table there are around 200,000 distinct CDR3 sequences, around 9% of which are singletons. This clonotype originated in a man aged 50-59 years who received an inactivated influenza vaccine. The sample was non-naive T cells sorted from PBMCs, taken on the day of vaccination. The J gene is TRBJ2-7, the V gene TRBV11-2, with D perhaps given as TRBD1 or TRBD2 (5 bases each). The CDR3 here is CASSVSGRIGEQYF. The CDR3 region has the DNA TGTGCCAGCAGCGTTTCGGGACGGATCGGCGAGCAGTACTTC.